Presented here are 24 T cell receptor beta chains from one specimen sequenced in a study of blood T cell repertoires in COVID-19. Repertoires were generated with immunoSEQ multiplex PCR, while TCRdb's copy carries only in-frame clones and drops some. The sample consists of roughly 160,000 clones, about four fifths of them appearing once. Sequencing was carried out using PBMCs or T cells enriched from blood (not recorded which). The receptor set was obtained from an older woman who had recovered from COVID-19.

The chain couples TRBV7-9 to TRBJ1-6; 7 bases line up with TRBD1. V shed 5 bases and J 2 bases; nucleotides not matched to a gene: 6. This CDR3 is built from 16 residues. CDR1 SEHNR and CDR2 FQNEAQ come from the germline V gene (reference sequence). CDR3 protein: CASSERQGAYNSPLHF. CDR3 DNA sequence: TGTGCCAGCAGCGAACGACAGGGCGCCTATAATTCACCCCTCCACTTT.

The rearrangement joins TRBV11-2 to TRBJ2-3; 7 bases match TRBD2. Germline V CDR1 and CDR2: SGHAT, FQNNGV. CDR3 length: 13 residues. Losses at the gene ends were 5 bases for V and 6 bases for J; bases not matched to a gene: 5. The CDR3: CASSRTRRDTQYF. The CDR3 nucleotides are TGTGCCAGCAGCCGGACTAGAAGGGATACGCAGTATTTT.

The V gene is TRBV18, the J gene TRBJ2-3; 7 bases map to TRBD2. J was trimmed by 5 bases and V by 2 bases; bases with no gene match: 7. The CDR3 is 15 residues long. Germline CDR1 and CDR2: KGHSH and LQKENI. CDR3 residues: CASSPSRGVRDTQYF. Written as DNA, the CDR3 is TGTGCCAGCTCACCAAGCCGGGGGGTCCGAGATACGCAGTATTTT. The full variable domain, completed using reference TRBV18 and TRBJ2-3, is NAGVMQNPRHLVRRRGQEARLRCSPMKGHSHVYWYRQLPEEGLKFMVYLQKENIIDESGMPKERFSAEFPKEGPSILRIQQVVRGDSAAYFCASSPSRGVRDTQYFGPGTRLTVL.

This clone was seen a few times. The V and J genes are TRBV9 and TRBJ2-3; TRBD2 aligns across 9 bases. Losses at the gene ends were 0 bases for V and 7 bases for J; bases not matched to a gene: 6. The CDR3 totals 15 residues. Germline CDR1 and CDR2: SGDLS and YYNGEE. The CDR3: CASSVGGGGAYTQYF. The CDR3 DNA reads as TGTGCCAGCAGCGTAGGTGGCGGGGGGGCCTATACGCAGTATTTT.

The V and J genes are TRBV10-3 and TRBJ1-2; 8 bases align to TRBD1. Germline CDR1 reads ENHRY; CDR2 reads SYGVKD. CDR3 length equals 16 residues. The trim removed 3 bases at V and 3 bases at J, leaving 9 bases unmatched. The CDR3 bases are TGTGCCATCAGTGACCACGATTTGGACAGGGACTATGGCTACACCTTC. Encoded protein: CAISDHDLDRDYGYTF.

The CDR3 protein is CASSYGQIGQPQHF. In DNA, the CDR3 is TGTGCCAGCAGCTACGGACAGATCGGTCAGCCCCAGCATTTT. The genes are TRBV13 and TRBJ1-5; D perhaps matches TRBD1 (6 bases). The germline gives CDR1 PRHDT, CDR2 FYEKMQ (reference sequence). This CDR3 has 14 amino acids. With 4 bases removed from V and 6 bases from J, the gap between germline ends came to 13 bases. The full variable domain, completed using reference TRBV13 and TRBJ1-5, is AAGVIQSPRHLIKEKRETATLKCYPIPRHDTVYWYQQGPGQDPQFLISFYEKMQSDKGSIPDRFSAQQFSDYHSELNMSSLELGDSALYFCASSYGQIGQPQHFGDGTRLSIL.

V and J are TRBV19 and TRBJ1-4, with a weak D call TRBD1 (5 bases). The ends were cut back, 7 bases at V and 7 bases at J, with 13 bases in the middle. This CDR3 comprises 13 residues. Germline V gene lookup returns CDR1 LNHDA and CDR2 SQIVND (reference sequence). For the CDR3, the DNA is TGTGCCAGTATATCGCAGGGCGGTGAAAAACTGTTTTTT. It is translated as CASISQGGEKLFF.

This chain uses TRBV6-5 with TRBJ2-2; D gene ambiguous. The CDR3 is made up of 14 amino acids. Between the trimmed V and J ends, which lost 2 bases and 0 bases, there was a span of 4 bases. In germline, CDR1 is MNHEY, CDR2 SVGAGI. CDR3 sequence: CASSYPANTGELFF. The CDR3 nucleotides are TGTGCCAGCAGTTACCCAGCGAACACCGGGGAGCTGTTTTTT.

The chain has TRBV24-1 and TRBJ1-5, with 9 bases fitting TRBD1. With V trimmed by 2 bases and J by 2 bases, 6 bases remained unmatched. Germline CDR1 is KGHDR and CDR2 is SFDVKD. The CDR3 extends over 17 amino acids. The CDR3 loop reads CATSDSSQGAGNQPQHF. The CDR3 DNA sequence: TGTGCCACCAGTGATTCATCACAGGGGGCCGGCAATCAGCCCCAGCATTTT.

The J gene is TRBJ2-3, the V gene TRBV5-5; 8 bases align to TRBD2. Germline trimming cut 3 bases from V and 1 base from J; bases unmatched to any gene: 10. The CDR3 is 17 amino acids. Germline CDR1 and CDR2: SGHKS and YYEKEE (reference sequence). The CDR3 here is CASSWGAQAGGTDTQYF. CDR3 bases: TGTGCCAGCAGCTGGGGAGCGCAAGCGGGGGGCACAGATACGCAGTATTTT.

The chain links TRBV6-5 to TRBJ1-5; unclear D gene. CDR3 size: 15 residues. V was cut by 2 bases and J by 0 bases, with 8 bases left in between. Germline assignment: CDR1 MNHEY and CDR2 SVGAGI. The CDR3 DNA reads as TGTGCCAGCAGTTACAGCGGGGATAGCAATCAGCCCCAGCATTTT. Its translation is CASSYSGDSNQPQHF.

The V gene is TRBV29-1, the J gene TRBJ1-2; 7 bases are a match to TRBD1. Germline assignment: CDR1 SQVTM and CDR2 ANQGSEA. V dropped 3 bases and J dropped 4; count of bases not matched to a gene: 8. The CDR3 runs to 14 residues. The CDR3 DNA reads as TGCAGCGTTGAGGGCCGACAGGGAGGCTATGGCTACACCTTC. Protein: CSVEGRQGGYGYTF.

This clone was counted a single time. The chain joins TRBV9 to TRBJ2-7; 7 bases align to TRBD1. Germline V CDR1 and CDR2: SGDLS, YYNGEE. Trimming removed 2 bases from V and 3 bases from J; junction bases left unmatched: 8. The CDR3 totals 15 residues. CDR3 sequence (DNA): TGTGCCAGCAGCGTCCGGACAGGACTTCTCTACGAGCAGTACTTC. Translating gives CASSVRTGLLYEQYF.

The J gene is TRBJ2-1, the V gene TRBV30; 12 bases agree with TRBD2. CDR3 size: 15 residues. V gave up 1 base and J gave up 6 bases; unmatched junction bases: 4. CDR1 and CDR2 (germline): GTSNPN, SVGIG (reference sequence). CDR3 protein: CAWSASLAGGNEQFF. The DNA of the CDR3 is TGTGCCTGGAGTGCATCACTAGCGGGGGGCAATGAGCAGTTCTTC.

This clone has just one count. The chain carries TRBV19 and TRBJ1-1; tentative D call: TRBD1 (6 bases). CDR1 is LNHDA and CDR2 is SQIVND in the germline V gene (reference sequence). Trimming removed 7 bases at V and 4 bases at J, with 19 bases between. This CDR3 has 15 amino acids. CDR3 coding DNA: TGTGCCAGTACCCCGCGGGGGGGCGCGGGCACTGAAGCTTTCTTT. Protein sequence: CASTPRGGAGTEAFF.

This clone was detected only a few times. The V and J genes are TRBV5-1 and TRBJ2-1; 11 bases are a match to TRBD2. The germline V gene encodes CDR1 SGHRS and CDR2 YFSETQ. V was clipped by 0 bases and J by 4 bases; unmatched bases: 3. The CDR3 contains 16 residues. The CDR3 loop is CASSLGTSGGYNEQFF. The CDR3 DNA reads TGCGCCAGCAGCTTGGGTACTAGCGGGGGTTACAATGAGCAGTTCTTC. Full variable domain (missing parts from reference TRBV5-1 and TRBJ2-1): KAGVTQTPRYLIKTRGQQVTLSCSPISGHRSVSWYQQTPGQGLQFLFEYFSETQRNKGNFPGRFSGRQFSNSRSEMNVSTLELGDSALYLCASSLGTSGGYNEQFFGPGTRLTVL.

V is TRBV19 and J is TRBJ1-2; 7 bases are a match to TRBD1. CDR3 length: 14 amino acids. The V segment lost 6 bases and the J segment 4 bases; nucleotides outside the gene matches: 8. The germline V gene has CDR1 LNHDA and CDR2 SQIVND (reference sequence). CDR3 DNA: TGTGCCAGTAGACTAGGGGGCTGGAGCTATGGCTACACCTTC. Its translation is CASRLGGWSYGYTF.

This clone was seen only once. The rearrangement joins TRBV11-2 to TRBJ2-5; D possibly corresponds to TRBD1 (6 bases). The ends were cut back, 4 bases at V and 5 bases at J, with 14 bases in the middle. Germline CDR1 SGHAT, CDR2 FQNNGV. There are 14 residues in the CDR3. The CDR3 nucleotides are TGTGCCAGCAGCTCGACACAGGGTCTCGAGACCCAGTACTTC. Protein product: CASSSTQGLETQYF.

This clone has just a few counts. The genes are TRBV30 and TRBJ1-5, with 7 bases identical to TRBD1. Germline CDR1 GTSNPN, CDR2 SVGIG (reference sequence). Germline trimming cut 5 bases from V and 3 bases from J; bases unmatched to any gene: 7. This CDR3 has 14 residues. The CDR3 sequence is CAWQSTGNNQPQHF. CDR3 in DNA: TGTGCCTGGCAATCGACAGGGAACAATCAGCCCCAGCATTTT.

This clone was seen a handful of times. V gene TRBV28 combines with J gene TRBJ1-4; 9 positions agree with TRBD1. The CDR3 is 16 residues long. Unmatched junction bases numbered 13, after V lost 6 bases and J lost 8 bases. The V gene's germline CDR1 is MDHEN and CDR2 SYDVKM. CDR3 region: CASRRDRTGDREKLFF. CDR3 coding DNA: TGTGCCAGCAGAAGAGACCGGACAGGGGATAGGGAAAAACTGTTTTTT. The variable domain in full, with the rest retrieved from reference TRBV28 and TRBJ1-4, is DVKVTQSSRYLVKRTGEKVFLECVQDMDHENMFWYRQDPGLGLRLIYFSYDVKMKEKGDIPEGYSVSREKKERFSLILESASTNQTSMYLCASRRDRTGDREKLFFGSGTQLSVL.

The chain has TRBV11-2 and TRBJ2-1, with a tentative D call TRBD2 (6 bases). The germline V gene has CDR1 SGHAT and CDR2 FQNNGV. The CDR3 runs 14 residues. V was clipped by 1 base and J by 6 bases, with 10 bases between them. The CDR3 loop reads CASSLGGSGNEQFF. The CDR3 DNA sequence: TGTGCCAGCAGCTTAGGGGGTAGCGGCAATGAGCAGTTCTTC.

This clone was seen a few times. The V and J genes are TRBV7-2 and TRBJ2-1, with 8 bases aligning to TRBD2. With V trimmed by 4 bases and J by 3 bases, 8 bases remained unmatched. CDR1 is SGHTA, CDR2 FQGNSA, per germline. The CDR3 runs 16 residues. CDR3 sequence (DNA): TGTGCCAGCAGCTCGGCCGGGACTAGTCTCTACAATGAGCAGTTCTTC. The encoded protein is CASSSAGTSLYNEQFF.

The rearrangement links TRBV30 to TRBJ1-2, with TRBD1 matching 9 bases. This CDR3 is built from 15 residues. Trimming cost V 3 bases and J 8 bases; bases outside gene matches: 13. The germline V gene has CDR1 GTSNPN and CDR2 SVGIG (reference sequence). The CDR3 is CAWRSRDRETRGYTF. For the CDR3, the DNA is TGTGCCTGGAGGTCCCGGGACAGGGAAACGAGGGGCTACACCTTC.

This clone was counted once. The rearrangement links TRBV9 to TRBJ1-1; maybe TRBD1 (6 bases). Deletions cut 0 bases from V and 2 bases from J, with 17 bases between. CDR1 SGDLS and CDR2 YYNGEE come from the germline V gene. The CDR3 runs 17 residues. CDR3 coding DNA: TGTGCCAGCAGCGTAGGGAGCGGAAGGGGGGGAAACACTGAAGCTTTCTTT. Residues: CASSVGSGRGGNTEAFF.